Listed below are T cell receptor beta chains from one sample, sequenced in a study of graft-versus-host responses after intestinal transplantation. Generated by immunoSEQ multiplex PCR, the TCRdb table keeps only in-frame clones and is missing some. Of 100,000 or so clones in the sample, just under 95% were seen once. Their antigen targets remain unknown. Source: unstimulated CD8+ T cells sorted from spleen or lymph node cells, taken before transplant. All receptors come from a human donor who was the organ donor for an intestinal transplant. The CDR3 runs from the conserved cysteine through the conserved F or W. A D gene is named only where the DNA matches it firmly. Size is stated for part of the rows, as once, few or many counts, or as a class when the clone is expanded.

cdr3_aa,cdr3_nt,clone_size,j_call,d_call,v_call,cdr3_length
CASRTTGEGVGAFF,TGTGCCAGCAGAACCACAGGGGAAGGTGTCGGAGCTTTCTTT,NA,TRBJ1-1,TRBD1,TRBV2,14
CASNARSGLSGNTIYF,TGTGCCAGCAACGCCCGGTCAGGGCTTTCTGGAAACACCATATATTTT,NA,TRBJ1-3,NA,TRBV7-9,16
CASSVRTGLNTEAFF,TGTGCCAGCAGCGTACGGACAGGGCTTAACACTGAAGCTTTCTTT,few,TRBJ1-1,TRBD1,TRBV5-6,15
CASSVGQGTQYF,TGTGCCAGCAGCGTAGGGCAGGGGACCCAGTACTTC,NA,TRBJ2-5,NA,TRBV9,12
CSVEDPGVAEAFF,TGCAGCGTTGAAGATCCAGGGGTCGCTGAAGCTTTCTTT,NA,TRBJ1-1,NA,TRBV29-1,13
CASSLAPERGPSGNQPQHF,TGTGCCAGCAGCTTGGCGCCCGAGCGGGGTCCCTCTGGGAATCAGCCCCAGCATTTT,few,TRBJ1-5,NA,TRBV5-7,19
CASSPTGWRDQPQHF,TGTGCCAGCTCACCGACCGGGTGGCGGGATCAGCCCCAGCATTTT,once,TRBJ1-5,NA,TRBV18,15
CASSPHPSDQETQYF,TGTGCCAGCAGCCCACACCCTAGTGATCAAGAGACCCAGTACTTC,NA,TRBJ2-5,NA,TRBV11-2,15
CASSPGEETQYF,TGTGCCAGCAGCCCCGGAGAGGAGACCCAGTACTTC,NA,TRBJ2-5,NA,TRBV28,12
CASFRDRDGYTF,TGTGCCAGTTTCCGGGACAGAGATGGCTACACCTTC,NA,TRBJ1-2,TRBD1,TRBV19,12
CASRIRDTDVFFYGYTF,TGCGCCAGCAGAATCCGGGACACGGACGTCTTCTTCTATGGCTACACCTTC,few,TRBJ1-2,NA,TRBV4-1,17
CASSSGTSGSAYNEQFF,TGTGCCAGCAGCTCAGGGACTAGCGGGAGTGCCTACAATGAGCAGTTCTTC,once,TRBJ2-1,TRBD2,TRBV7-3,17